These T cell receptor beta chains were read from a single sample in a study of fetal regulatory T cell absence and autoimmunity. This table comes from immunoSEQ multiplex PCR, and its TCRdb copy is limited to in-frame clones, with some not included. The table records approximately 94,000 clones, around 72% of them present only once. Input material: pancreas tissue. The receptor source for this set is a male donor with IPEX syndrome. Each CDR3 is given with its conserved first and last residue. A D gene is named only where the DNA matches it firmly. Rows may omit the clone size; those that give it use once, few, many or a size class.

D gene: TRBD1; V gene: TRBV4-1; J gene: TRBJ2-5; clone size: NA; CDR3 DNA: TGCGCCAGCAGCCACCGACAGGGAACAATAGAGACCCAGTACTTC; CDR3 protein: CASSHRQGTIETQYF
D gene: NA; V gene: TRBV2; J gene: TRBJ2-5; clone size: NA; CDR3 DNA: TGTGCCAGCAGTGAAGCGGGGGCCCGCCAAGAGACCCAGTACTTC; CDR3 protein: CASSEAGARQETQYF
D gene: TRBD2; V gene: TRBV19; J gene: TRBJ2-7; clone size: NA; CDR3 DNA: TGTGCCAGTAGTATCCAAGCGGGAGCAGCCTACGAGCAGTACTTC; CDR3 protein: CASSIQAGAAYEQYF
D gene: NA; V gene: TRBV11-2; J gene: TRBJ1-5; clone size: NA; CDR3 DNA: TGTGCCAGCAGCTTAAGTACTAATCAGCCCCAGCATTTT; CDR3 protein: CASSLSTNQPQHF
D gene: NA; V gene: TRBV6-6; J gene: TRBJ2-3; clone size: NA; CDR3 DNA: TGTGCCAGCAGTTACCTACAGGAAGTAGATACGCAGTATTTT; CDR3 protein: CASSYLQEVDTQYF
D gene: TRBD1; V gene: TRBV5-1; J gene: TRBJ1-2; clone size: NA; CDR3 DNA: TGCGCCAGCGCGACTGACAGGGCTCGCTATGGCTACACCTTC; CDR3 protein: CASATDRARYGYTF
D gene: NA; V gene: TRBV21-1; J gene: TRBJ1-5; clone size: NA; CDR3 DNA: TGTGCCAGCAGGACGGGACACCATAGCAATCAGCCCCAGCATTTT; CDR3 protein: CASRTGHHSNQPQHF
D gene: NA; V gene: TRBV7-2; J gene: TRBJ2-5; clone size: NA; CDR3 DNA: TGTGCCAGCAGCCCAGGGGAGAGGCCACAAGAGACCCAGTACTTC; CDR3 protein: CASSPGERPQETQYF
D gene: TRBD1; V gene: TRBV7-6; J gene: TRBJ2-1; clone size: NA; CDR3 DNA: TGTGCCAGCAGCTTAGGGAGGACAGGGTCCAGCGAGCAGTTCTTC; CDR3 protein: CASSLGRTGSSEQFF
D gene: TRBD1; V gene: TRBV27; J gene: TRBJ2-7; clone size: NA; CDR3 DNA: TGTGCCAGCAGTCTAGGACAGGGGGCCTACGAGCAGTACTTC; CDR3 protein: CASSLGQGAYEQYF
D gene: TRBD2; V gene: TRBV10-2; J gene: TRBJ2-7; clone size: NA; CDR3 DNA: TGCGCCAGCAGTGAGGGGGCGGGGGGATCGTACGAGCAGTACTTC; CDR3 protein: CASSEGAGGSYEQYF
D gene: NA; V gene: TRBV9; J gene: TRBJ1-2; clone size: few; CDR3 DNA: TGTGCCAGCAGCGTAGGGACAGAGTATGGCTACACCTTC; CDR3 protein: CASSVGTEYGYTF
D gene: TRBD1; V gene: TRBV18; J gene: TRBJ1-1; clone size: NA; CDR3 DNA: TGTGCCAGCTCAGTCGGACAGGGGCGACCGAACACTGAAGCTTTCTTT; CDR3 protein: CASSVGQGRPNTEAFF
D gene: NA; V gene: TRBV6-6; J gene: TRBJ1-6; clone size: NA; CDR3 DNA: TGTGCCAGCAGTTACTCGGGGACTGTGAATTCACCCCTCCACTTT; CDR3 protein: CASSYSGTVNSPLHF
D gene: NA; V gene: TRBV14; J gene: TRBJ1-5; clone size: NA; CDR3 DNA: TGTGCCAGCAGCCAAAACAGAATTAATCAGCCCCAGCATTTT; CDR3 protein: CASSQNRINQPQHF
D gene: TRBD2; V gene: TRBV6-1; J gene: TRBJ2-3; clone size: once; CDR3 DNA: TGTGCCAGCAGTGGGACTAGCGGGAGAGATACGCAGTATTTT; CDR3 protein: CASSGTSGRDTQYF
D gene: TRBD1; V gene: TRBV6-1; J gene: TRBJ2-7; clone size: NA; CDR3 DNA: TGTGCCAGCGGGGCACAGGGGGCCTACGAGCAGTACTTC; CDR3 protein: CASGAQGAYEQYF
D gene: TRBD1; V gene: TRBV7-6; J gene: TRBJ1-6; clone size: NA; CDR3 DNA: TGTGCCAGCAGCTTATTCGCAGGGGGGAATAATTCACCCCTCCACTTT; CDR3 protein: CASSLFAGGNNSPLHF
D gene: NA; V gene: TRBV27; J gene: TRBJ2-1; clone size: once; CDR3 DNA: TGTGCCAGCCGGAGAAGGACGGTGGGCTACAATGAGCAGTTCTTC; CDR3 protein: CASRRRTVGYNEQFF
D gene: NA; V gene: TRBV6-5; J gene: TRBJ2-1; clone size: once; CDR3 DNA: TGTGCCAGCAGTTACTTGGGGGCGCCCGACAATGAGCAGTTCTTC; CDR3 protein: CASSYLGAPDNEQFF
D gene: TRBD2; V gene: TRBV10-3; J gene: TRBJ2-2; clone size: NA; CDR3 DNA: TGTGCCACCTATCAGCGGGGCAAGCCCGGGGAGCTGTTTTTT; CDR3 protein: CATYQRGKPGELFF
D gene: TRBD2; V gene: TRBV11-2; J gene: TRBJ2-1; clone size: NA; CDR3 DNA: TGTGCCAGCAGCTTAGTGCGGGGGGTCTACAATGAGCAGTTCTTC; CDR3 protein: CASSLVRGVYNEQFF